Listed here are 13 T cell receptor beta chains from one sample, sequenced in a study of blood T cell repertoires in COVID-19. TCRdb's table, derived via immunoSEQ multiplex PCR, lists solely in-frame clones and lacks some. Of around 500,000 clones listed, approximately 87% are singletons. Sequencing was performed on PBMCs or T cells enriched from blood (not recorded which). The receptors were gathered from a woman aged 40-49 years who had recovered from COVID-19.

This chain uses TRBV6-5 with TRBJ2-3; tentatively, D is TRBD1 (6 bases). This CDR3 has 15 amino acids. CDR1 is MNHEY, CDR2 SVGAGI, per germline. The germline V and J ends were trimmed by 5 bases and 2 bases, with 14 bases remaining between them. The CDR3: CASSRGQSSTDTQYF. In nucleotides, the CDR3 is TGTGCCAGCAGTCGCGGACAGTCCTCCACAGATACGCAGTATTTT.

This chain connects TRBV24-1 to TRBJ2-7, with D possibly matching TRBD1 (6 bases). The ends were cut back, 1 base at V and 5 bases at J, with 11 bases in the middle. This CDR3 has 14 residues. Germline values: CDR1 KGHDR, CDR2 SFDVKD. As DNA, the CDR3 is TGTGCCACCAGTGATTTTCAGGGGTTCAACGAGCAGTACTTC. This encodes CATSDFQGFNEQYF.

This chain connects TRBV7-9 to TRBJ1-6, with 8 bases aligning to TRBD1. The CDR3 has 14 residues. With V trimmed by 5 bases and J by 10 bases, 7 bases remained unmatched. The germline CDR1 and CDR2 sequences are SEHNR and FQNEAQ (reference sequence). The CDR3 coding sequence is TGTGCCAGCAGCCCCACAGGGGGGAGGTCACCCCTCCACTTT. It is translated as CASSPTGGRSPLHF.

As concerns this clone: The junction departs from germline at one end; a sequencing error may be responsible. The J gene is TRBJ2-7, the V gene TRBV6-7; D perhaps matches TRBD2 (5 bases). TRBV6-7 is classed as an ORF, of uncertain function. There are 10 residues in the CDR3. CDR3 amino acids: CPGIPSGQYF. CDR3 nucleotide sequence: TGCCCCGGGATTCCCTCAGGGCAGTACTTC.

This clone was seen only a few times. The chain joins TRBV12-3 or TRBV12-4 to TRBJ1-5; D perhaps matches TRBD1 (6 bases). The CDR3 length is 13 residues. Trimming removed 3 bases at V and 5 bases at J, with 8 bases between. In nucleotides, the CDR3 is TGTGCCAGCAGTTTGAAGGGGGATCAGCCCCAGCATTTT. Translation gives CASSLKGDQPQHF.

This clone has a count of ten or more. This sequence joins TRBV6-2 or TRBV6-3 and TRBJ2-1, with 9 positions matching TRBD1. V lost 0 bases, J lost 6 bases, and 0 bases stayed unmatched. CDR3 length: 14 residues. Germline CDR1 reads MNHEY; CDR2 reads SVGEGT. CDR3 sequence reads: CASSYSTGGNEQFF. The CDR3 DNA reads TGTGCCAGCAGTTACTCGACAGGGGGCAATGAGCAGTTCTTC.

The rearrangement uses TRBV9 and TRBJ2-3, with D possibly being TRBD1 (6 bases). Trimming cost V 1 base and J 0 bases, with 15 bases left between them. CDR3 size: 17 residues. Germline loops: CDR1 SGDLS, CDR2 YYNGEE. The CDR3 DNA is TGTGCCAGCAGCGTATGGCCCCTGGGGGCGAGCACAGATACGCAGTATTTT. It yields the protein CASSVWPLGASTDTQYF.

V and J are TRBV3-1 (or the pseudogene TRBV3-2) and TRBJ1-2; 10 nucleotides line up with TRBD1. Germline lookup yields CDR1 LGHDT and CDR2 YNNKEL (reference sequence). This CDR3 region has 15 residues. J gave up 7 bases and V 6 bases, and 11 bases lay outside the gene matches. CDR3 nucleotide sequence: TGTGCCAGCAGTCGCGACAGGGGGCGCTTCTCTGGCTACACCTTC. Translated: CASSRDRGRFSGYTF.

The rearrangement joins TRBV5-4 to TRBJ1-3; D remains ambiguous. The CDR3 has 15 residues. Trimming removed 3 bases at V and 4 bases at J, with 14 bases between. CDR1 and CDR2 from the germline V gene are SGHNT and YYREEE (reference sequence). As DNA, the CDR3 is TGTGCCAGCAGCTCTGGCGGCAGATTAGGAAACACCATATATTTT. Amino acid sequence: CASSSGGRLGNTIYF.

The V and J genes are TRBV5-6 and TRBJ2-7; 12 bases are shared with TRBD2. The CDR3 contains 16 residues. Germline CDR1 SGHDT, CDR2 YYEEEE. After removal of 4 bases from V and 5 bases from J, the junction contained 10 bases not matched to a gene. The CDR3 loop is CASSLTSGRVNHEQYF. CDR3 DNA sequence: TGTGCCAGCAGCCTGACTAGCGGGAGAGTTAATCACGAGCAGTACTTC.

This rearrangement joins TRBV9 to TRBJ1-2; 10 positions agree with TRBD1. CDR1 is SGDLS, CDR2 YYNGEE, per germline. Losses at the gene ends were 4 bases for V and 8 bases for J; bases not matched to a gene: 8. This CDR3 spans 14 amino acids. The CDR3 DNA is TGTGCCAGCAGCCGACAGGGGGCCCTTGAGGGCTACACCTTC. Its translation is CASSRQGALEGYTF.

The J gene is TRBJ2-7, the V gene TRBV15, with D possibly being TRBD1 (6 bases). The V and J ends lost 3 bases and 5 bases respectively, with 17 bases between them. Germline CDR1 reads LNHNV; CDR2 reads YYDKDF (reference sequence). This CDR3 is built from 15 residues. The CDR3 sequence is CATSRGRQGMNEQYF. DNA for the CDR3: TGTGCCACCAGCAGGGGGCGGCAGGGGATGAACGAGCAGTACTTC.

The chain links TRBV11-2 to TRBJ2-7, with no clear D. Germline CDR1 reads SGHAT; CDR2 reads FQNNGV. This CDR3 is 13 amino acids long. V dropped 3 bases and J dropped 0 bases, with 6 bases sitting between them. The DNA of the CDR3 is TGTGCCAGCAGCTTGTTTAACTCCTACGAGCAGTACTTC. It translates to CASSLFNSYEQYF.